This TCR beta chain is drawn from a study of T cells in Graves' hyperthyroidism and ophthalmopathy. Study-level information: Peripheral blood was acquired at first diagnosis, ahead of any therapy whatsoever.

Stable hyperthyroidism: no ophthalmopathy progression over 18 months of follow-up. In germline, CDR1 is SNHLY, CDR2 FYNNEI. Trimming shortened V by 7 bases and J by 7 bases, and 12 bases separated the two germline ends. This CDR3 has 12 amino acids. At least ten counts were recorded for this clonotype. RNA transcripts yielded amplified TCR beta CDR3 regions. First-round RT-PCR of the TCR CDR3 relied on the HTBI primer set. TCRdb processed the multiplex PCR reads anew with MiXCR; each CDR3 protein has one entry. The sample contains some 760,000 distinct CDR3 sequences, approximately 14% of which appear only once.

Sequencing was performed on blood. The source of this sequence is a woman aged 18-29 years with Graves' hyperthyroidism. The J gene is TRBJ2-3, the V gene TRBV2; perhaps TRBD1 as D (6 bases). The CDR3 nucleotides read TGTGCCAGCACCTCAAGGGGGAATACGCAGTATTTT. Amino acid sequence: CASTSRGNTQYF.